This TCR beta chain was observed in a study of CD8+ T cells in alopecia areata. Whole-study findings and limits: The study also sequences resident alphabeta T cells of normal skin in scalp samples.

V dropped 0 bases and J dropped 2 bases, with 17 bases sitting between them. This CDR3 has 17 amino acids. Germline lookup yields CDR1 SGHRS and CDR2 YFSETQ. Remarks on this clone: As yet, its antigen is unknown.

Once RNA had been extracted, it was reverse transcribed into cDNA to act as the sequencing template. The repertoire was sequenced with immunoSEQ multiplex PCR; TCRdb's copy has only in-frame clones and lacks some. Of roughly 250,000 clones in the sample, less than 80% were seen once. The sample in question was CD4+ T cells sorted from blood, obtained at week 0. This clonotype was obtained from a human donor with alopecia areata. The rearrangement links TRBV5-1 to TRBJ2-5; D is possibly TRBD2 (6 bases). CDR3 coding DNA: TGCGCCAGCAGCTTGGAAGGGGCTAGCGCCGGGCAAGAGACCCAGTACTTC. It encodes CASSLEGASAGQETQYF.